The 9 T cell receptor beta chains below were found in one sample sequenced in a study of control samples from healthy donors and cancer patients. TCRdb keeps only in-frame clones here, not all; method: immunoSEQ multiplex PCR. This repertoire shows around 100,000 clones, about nine tenths found once; its top ten account for around 3%. Specimen: blood. These receptors were taken from a human donor in good health. The donor label of this sample is uncertain.

V is TRBV2 and J is TRBJ1-5, with TRBD1 identical over 8 bases. CDR1 SNHLY and CDR2 FYNNEI come from the germline V gene. Trimming removed 10 bases from V and 5 bases from J; junction bases left unmatched: 7. The CDR3 sequence is 13 residues long. CDR3 region: CAISGTGDQPQHF. In DNA form, the CDR3 reads TGTGCCATCTCCGGGACAGGTGATCAGCCCCAGCATTTT.

This clone was detected a few times. The V and J genes are TRBV25-1 and TRBJ2-6; TRBD1 matches 9 bases. The trim removed 1 base at V and 2 bases at J, leaving 6 bases unmatched. From germline, CDR1 is MGHDK and CDR2 SYGVNS. This CDR3 is built from 18 residues. The CDR3 region is CASSESGQGYTGANVLTF. CDR3 nucleotides: TGTGCCAGCAGTGAATCGGGACAGGGTTATACTGGGGCCAACGTCCTGACTTTC.

J is TRBJ1-5 and V is TRBV4-3, with no clear D. The CDR3 contains 15 residues. V was cut by 0 bases and J by 7 bases, with 13 bases left in between. Germline CDR1 reads LGHNA; CDR2 reads YSLEER. CDR3 amino acids: CASSQDTKQFQPQHF. The DNA of the CDR3 is TGCGCCAGCAGCCAAGATACCAAACAGTTCCAGCCCCAGCATTTT.

This clone was counted a single time. The V and J genes are TRBV20-1 and TRBJ1-4; D call uncertain. The CDR3 contains 15 residues. V gave up 3 bases and J gave up 0 bases, with 11 bases separating them. CDR1 is DFQATT and CDR2 is SNEGSKA in the germline V gene (reference sequence). CDR3 residues: CSASQRHATNEKLFF. The CDR3 nucleotides are TGCAGTGCTAGTCAGAGACATGCAACTAATGAAAAACTGTTTTTT.

The chain couples TRBV5-5 to TRBJ1-1; 7 nucleotides line up with TRBD1. V dropped 4 bases and J dropped 5; count of bases not matched to a gene: 8. Germline V lookup: CDR1 SGHKS, CDR2 YYEKEE (reference sequence). The CDR3 length is 14 residues. CDR3: CASSHRGVFTEAFF. The CDR3 nucleotides read TGTGCCAGCAGCCACAGGGGAGTATTTACTGAAGCTTTCTTT.

The CDR3: CASSPAYGGPDSNQPQHF. The CDR3 coding sequence is TGTGCCAGCTCACCAGCGTATGGAGGGCCAGATAGCAATCAGCCCCAGCATTTT. The chain has TRBV18 and TRBJ1-5; D is unclear. CDR1 and CDR2 (germline): KGHSH, LQKENI. Trimming cost V 2 bases and J 0 bases, with 17 bases left between them. The CDR3 is 18 amino acids.

This clone has only one observation. The chain employs TRBV3-1 (or the pseudogene TRBV3-2) and TRBJ1-1; D is possibly TRBD1 (5 bases). Germline assignment: CDR1 LGHDT and CDR2 YNNKEL (reference sequence). The CDR3 loop spans 19 amino acids. V gave up 0 bases and J gave up 1 base, with 21 bases separating them. CDR3 nucleotide sequence: TGTGCCAGCAGCCAAGATCGAAGTCAGGGAGTGGTTGGGAACACTGAAGCTTTCTTT. It specifies CASSQDRSQGVVGNTEAFF.

J is TRBJ2-2 and V is TRBV5-4; D may be TRBD1 (5 bases). CDR1 is SGHNT, CDR2 YYREEE, per germline (reference sequence). The CDR3 runs to 15 residues. V dropped 2 bases and J dropped 2 bases, with 10 bases sitting between them. CDR3 protein: CASSLATDNTGELFF. The DNA of the CDR3 is TGTGCCAGCAGCTTAGCGACAGACAACACCGGGGAGCTGTTTTTT.

The V gene is TRBV6-1, the J gene TRBJ1-1; D call uncertain. This CDR3 is built from 13 residues. The germline V gene has CDR1 MNHNS and CDR2 SASEGT. V lost 2 bases to trimming and J lost 2 bases, with 6 bases between them. The DNA for the CDR3 is TGTGCCAGCAGTGAACCCGGTAACACTGAAGCTTTCTTT. It specifies CASSEPGNTEAFF.